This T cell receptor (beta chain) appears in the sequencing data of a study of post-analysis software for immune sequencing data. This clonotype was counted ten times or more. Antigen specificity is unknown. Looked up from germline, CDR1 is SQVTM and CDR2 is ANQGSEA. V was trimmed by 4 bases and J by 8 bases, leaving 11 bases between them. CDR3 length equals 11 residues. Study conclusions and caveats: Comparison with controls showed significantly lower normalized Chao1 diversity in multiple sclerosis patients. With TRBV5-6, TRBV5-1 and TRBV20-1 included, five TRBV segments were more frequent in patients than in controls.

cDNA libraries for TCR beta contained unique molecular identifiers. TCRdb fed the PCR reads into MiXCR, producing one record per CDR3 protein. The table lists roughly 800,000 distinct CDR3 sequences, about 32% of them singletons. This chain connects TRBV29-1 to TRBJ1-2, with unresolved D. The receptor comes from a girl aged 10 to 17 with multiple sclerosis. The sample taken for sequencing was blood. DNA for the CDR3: TGCAGCGTTGGACCTACCGGGGGCTACACCTTC. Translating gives CSVGPTGGYTF. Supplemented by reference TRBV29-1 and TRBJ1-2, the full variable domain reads SAVISQKPSRDICQRGTSLTIQCQVDSQVTMMFWYRQQPGQSLTLIATANQGSEATYESGFVIDKFPISRPNLTFSTLTVSNMSPEDSSIYLCSVGPTGGYTFGSGTRLTVV.